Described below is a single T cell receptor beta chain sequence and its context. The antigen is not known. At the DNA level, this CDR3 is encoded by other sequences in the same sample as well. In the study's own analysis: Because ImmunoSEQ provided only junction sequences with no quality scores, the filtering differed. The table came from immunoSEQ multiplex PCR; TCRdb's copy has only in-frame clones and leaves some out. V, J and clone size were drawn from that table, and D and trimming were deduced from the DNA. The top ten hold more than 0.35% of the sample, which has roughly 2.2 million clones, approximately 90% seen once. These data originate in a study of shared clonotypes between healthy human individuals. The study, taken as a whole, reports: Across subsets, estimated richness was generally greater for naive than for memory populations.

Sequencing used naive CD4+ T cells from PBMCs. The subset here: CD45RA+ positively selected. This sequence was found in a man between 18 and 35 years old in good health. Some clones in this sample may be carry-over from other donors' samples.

Here the CDR3 DNA reads TGTGCCAGCAGTGAAGGGGTGTTAAGCAATCAGCCCCAGCATTTT. It codes for CASSEGVLSNQPQHF. The chain joins TRBV6-1 to TRBJ1-5; D call uncertain. The V and J ends lost 1 base and 1 base respectively, with 8 bases between them. Germline CDR1 and CDR2: MNHNS and SASEGT. The CDR3 consists of 15 residues.